The text below deals with one TCR beta chain. The antigen remains undetermined. This sample stems from a study of cytomegalovirus exposure and HLA in healthy donors. Findings and limits, study-wide: Several of the most significant clusters were apparently associated with common viral pathogens in a later analysis.

The CDR3 consists of 14 residues. In germline, CDR1 is SGHVS, CDR2 FNYEAQ. V was clipped by 5 bases and J by 0 bases; unmatched bases: 3. The primer mix had 60 Vbeta and 13 Jbeta primers. Sequencing was performed with immunoSEQ multiplex PCR; in TCRdb, only in-frame clones are kept and a portion is missing. Here the sample spans 90,000 to 120,000 clones, approximately 84% being singletons. Sequencing used PBMCs. This sequence originates from a man aged 30 to 39 in good health and CMV-seronegative. The gene calls are TRBV7-6 and TRBJ1-1, with TRBD1 matching over 7 bases. The CDR3 region has the DNA TGTGCCAGCAGCCGGGGACAGATGAACACTGAAGCTTTCTTT. Protein sequence: CASSRGQMNTEAFF.